This TCR beta chain was obtained from a study of molecular identifiers for immune sequencing clone quantification. Overall study results and limits: Clones exceeding 20 RNA copies carried over 97% of effector molecules but under 1% of naive-cell molecules. Jurkat TCR RNA spiked in from one cell (amid about 980,000 naive cells) was reportedly detectable.

Preparation methods for the bulk TCR libraries were those previously described, with listed TCR primers. One entry per CDR3 protein, called by TCRdb with MiXCR from the PCR reads. The table records 80,000 to 95,000 distinct CDR3 sequences, roughly 19% of them present only once. The length of the CDR3 is 13 residues. The germline V and J ends were trimmed by 4 bases and 4 bases, with 10 bases remaining between them. The germline V gene encodes CDR1 LNHDA and CDR2 SQIVND (reference sequence). This clonotype came up many times. Its target is unknown. J is TRBJ1-1 and V is TRBV19, with D hard to call. The sample was naive CD8+ T cells from blood, with Jurkat cell RNA spiked in. The sample's subset: FACS-sorted CD8+CD4-CCR7+CD45RA+ naive T cells. This TCR came from a human donor in good health. Some libraries in this study had Jurkat cell RNA spiked in. The CDR3 loop reads CASSRSASTEAFF. Written as DNA, the CDR3 is TGTGCCAGTAGTAGGAGCGCTAGCACTGAAGCTTTCTTT.